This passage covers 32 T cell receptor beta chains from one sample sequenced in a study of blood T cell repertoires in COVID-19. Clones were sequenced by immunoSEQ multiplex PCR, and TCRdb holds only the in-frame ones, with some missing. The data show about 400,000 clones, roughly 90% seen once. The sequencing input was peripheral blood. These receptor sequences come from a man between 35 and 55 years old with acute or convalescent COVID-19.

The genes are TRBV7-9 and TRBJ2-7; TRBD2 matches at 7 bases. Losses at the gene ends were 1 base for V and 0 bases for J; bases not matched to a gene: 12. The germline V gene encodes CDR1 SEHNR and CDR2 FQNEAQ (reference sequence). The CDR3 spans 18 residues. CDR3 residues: CASSLGRWGGLSSYEQYF. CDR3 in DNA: TGTGCCAGCAGCTTAGGGCGGTGGGGAGGGTTGAGCTCCTACGAGCAGTACTTC.

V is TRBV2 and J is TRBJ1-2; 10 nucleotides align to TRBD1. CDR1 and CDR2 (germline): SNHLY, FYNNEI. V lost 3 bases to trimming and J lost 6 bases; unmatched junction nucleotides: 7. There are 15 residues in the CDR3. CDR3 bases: TGTGCCAGCAGTGACAGGGGACAGGGGCCCCATGGCTACACCTTC. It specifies CASSDRGQGPHGYTF.

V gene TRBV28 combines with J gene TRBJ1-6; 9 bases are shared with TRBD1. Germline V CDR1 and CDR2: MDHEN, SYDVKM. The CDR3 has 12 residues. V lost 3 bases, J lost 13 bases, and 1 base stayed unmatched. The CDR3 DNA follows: TGTGCCAGCAGTTTCGACAGGGGGCCCCTCCACTTT. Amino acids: CASSFDRGPLHF.

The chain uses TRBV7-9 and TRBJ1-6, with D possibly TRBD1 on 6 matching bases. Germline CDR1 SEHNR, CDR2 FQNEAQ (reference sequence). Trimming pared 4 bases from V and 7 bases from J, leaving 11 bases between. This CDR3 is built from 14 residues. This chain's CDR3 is CASSWGGLNSPLHF. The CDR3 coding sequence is TGTGCCAGCAGCTGGGGGGGGCTAAATTCACCCCTCCACTTT.

The DNA of the CDR3 is TGTGCCAGCAGCTTAGCAAGACTAGCGGGTATAAACGGGGCGGAGCAGTTCTTC. Amino acids: CASSLARLAGINGAEQFF. The V and J genes are TRBV7-8 and TRBJ2-1, with 10 bases fitting TRBD2. CDR1 is SGHVS and CDR2 is FQNEAQ in the germline V gene. There are 18 residues in the CDR3. V trimming: 0 bases; J trimming: 10 bases; junction bases outside the gene matches: 15.

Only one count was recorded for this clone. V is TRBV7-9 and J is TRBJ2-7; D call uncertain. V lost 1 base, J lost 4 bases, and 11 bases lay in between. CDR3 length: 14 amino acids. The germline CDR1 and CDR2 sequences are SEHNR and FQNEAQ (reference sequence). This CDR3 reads CASSLGSTQYEQYF. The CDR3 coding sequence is TGTGCCAGCAGCTTAGGTTCCACTCAATACGAGCAGTACTTC.

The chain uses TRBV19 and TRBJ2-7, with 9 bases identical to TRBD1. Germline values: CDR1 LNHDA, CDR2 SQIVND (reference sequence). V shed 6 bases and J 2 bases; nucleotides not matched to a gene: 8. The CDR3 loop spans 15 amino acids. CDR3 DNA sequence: TGTGCCAGTAGCTTAAAACGGACAGGGGCCTACGAGCAGTACTTC. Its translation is CASSLKRTGAYEQYF.

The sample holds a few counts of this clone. As DNA, the CDR3 is TGTGCCAGCAGCATCCGGACAGAGCAGTTCTTC. This gives the protein CASSIRTEQFF. J is TRBJ2-1 and V is TRBV9; D is possibly TRBD1 (5 bases). V was cut by 4 bases and J by 10 bases, with 9 bases left in between. Germline CDR1 is SGDLS and CDR2 is YYNGEE. The CDR3 consists of 11 residues.

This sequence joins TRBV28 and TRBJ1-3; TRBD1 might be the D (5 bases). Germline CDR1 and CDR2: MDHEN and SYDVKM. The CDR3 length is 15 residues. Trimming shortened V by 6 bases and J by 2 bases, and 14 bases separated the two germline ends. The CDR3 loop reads CASSPRGGAGNTIYF. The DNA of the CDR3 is TGTGCCAGCAGCCCCCGGGGGGGGGCTGGAAACACCATATATTTT.

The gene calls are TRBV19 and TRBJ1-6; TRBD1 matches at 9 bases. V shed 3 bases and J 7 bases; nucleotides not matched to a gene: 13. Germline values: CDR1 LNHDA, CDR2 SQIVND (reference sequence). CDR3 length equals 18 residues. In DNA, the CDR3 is TGTGCCAGTAGTATCAACAGGGGGCCTTTCCCTCAGAATTCACCCCTCCACTTT. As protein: CASSINRGPFPQNSPLHF.

CDR3 nucleotide sequence: TGTGCCAGCAGCGGGCCCGGGGTAGCGGGGGCAGGAGGGTCCTACAATGAGCAGTTCTTC. Residues: CASSGPGVAGAGGSYNEQFF. This chain links TRBV2 with TRBJ2-1, with 9 bases aligning to TRBD2. The CDR3 length is 20 residues. The trim removed 6 bases at V and 1 base at J, leaving 19 bases unmatched. CDR1 is SNHLY and CDR2 is FYNNEI in the germline V gene.

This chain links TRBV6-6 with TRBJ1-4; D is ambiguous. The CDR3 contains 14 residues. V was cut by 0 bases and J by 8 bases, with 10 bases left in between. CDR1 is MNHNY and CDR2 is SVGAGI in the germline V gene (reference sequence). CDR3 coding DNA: TGTGCCAGCAGTTACTCAACTAGGAGGGAAAAACTGTTTTTT. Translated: CASSYSTRREKLFF.

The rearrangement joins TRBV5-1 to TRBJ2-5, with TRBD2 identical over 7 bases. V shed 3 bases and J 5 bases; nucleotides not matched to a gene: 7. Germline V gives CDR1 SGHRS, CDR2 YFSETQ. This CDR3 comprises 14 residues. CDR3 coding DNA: TGCGCCAGCAGCTACCGACTAGCTGCTGAGACCCAGTACTTC. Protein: CASSYRLAAETQYF.

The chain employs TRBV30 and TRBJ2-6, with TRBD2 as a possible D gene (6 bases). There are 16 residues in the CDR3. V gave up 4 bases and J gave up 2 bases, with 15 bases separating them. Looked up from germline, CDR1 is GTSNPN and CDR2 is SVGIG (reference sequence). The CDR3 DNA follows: TGTGCCTGGATTAGGGCAGGAGGGCCTGGGGCCAACGTCCTGACTTTC. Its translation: CAWIRAGGPGANVLTF.

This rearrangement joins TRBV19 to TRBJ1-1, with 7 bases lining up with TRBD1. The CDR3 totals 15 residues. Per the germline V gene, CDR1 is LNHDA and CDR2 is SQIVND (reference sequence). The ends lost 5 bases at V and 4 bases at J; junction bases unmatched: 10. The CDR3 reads CASSALPNRGTEAFF. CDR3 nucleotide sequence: TGTGCCAGTAGTGCTTTACCGAACAGGGGCACTGAAGCTTTCTTT.

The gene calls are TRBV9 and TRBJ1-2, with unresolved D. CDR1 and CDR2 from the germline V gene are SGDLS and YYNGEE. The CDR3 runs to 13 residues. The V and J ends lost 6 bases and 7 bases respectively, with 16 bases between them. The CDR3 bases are TGTGCCAGCATCGGTCAGCGGGAGGGTGGCTACACCTTC. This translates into CASIGQREGGYTF. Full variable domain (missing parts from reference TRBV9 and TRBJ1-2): DSGVTQTPKHLITATGQRVTLRCSPRSGDLSVYWYQQSLDQGLQFLIQYYNGEERAKGNILERFSAQQFPDLHSELNLSSLELGDSALYFCASIGQREGGYTFGSGTRLTVV.

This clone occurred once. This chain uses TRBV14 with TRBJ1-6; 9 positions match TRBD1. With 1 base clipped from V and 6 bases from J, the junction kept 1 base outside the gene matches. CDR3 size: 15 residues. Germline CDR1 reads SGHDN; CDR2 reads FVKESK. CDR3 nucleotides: TGTGCCAGCAGCCAAGTGGACAGGGGTAATTCACCCCTCCACTTT. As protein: CASSQVDRGNSPLHF. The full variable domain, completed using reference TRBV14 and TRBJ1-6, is EAGVTQFPSHSVIEKGQTVTLRCDPISGHDNLYWYRRVMGKEIKFLLHFVKESKQDESGMPNNRFLAERTGGTYSTLKVQPAELEDSGVYFCASSQVDRGNSPLHFGNGTRLTVT.

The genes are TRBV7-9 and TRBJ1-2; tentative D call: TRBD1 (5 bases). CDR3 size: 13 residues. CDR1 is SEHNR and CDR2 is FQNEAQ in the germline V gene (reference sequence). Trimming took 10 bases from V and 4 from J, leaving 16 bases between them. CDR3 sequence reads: CATHPGGGYGYTF. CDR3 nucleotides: TGTGCCACCCACCCCGGGGGGGGCTATGGCTACACCTTC.

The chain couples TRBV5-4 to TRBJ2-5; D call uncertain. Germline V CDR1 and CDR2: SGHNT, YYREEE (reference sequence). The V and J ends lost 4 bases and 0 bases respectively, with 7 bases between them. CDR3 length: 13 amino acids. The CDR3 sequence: CASSADNQETQYF. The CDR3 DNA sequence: TGTGCCAGCAGCGCTGACAACCAAGAGACCCAGTACTTC.

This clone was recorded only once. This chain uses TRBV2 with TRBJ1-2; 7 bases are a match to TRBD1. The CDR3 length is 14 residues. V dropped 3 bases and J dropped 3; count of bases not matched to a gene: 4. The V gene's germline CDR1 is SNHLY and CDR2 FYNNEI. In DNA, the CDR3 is TGTGCCAGCAGTGAGACCACAGGGGACTATGGCTACACCTTC. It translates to CASSETTGDYGYTF. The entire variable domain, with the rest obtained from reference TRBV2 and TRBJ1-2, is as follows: EPEVTQTPSHQVTQMGQEVILRCVPISNHLYFYWYRQILGQKVEFLVSFYNNEISEKSEIFDDQFSVERPDGSNFTLKIRSTKLEDSAMYFCASSETTGDYGYTFGSGTRLTVV.

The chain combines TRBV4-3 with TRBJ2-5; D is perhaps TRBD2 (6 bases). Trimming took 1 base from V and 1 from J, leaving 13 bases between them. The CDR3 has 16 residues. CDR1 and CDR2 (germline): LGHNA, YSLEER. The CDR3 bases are TGCGCCAGCAGCCAAGCTGGGGGGACCATCCAAGAGACCCAGTACTTC. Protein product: CASSQAGGTIQETQYF.

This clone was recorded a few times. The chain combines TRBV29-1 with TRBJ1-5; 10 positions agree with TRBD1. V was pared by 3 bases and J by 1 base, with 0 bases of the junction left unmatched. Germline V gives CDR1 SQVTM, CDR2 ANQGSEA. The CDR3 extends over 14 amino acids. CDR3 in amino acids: CSVETGGSNQPQHF. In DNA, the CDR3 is TGCAGCGTTGAGACAGGGGGCAGCAATCAGCCCCAGCATTTT.

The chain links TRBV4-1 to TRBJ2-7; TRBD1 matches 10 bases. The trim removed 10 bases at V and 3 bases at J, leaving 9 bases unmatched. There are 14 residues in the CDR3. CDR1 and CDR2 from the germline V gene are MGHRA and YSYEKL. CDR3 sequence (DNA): TGCGCCACGTCTCCGGGACAGGGGAACTACGAGCAGTACTTC. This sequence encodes CATSPGQGNYEQYF.

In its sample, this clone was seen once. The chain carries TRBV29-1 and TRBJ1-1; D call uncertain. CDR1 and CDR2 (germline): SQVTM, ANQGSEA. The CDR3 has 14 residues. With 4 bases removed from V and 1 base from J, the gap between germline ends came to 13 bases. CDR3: CSVVDPTKNTEAFF. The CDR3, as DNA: TGCAGCGTTGTTGACCCCACTAAGAACACTGAAGCTTTCTTT. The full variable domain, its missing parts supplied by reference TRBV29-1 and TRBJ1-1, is SAVISQKPSRDICQRGTSLTIQCQVDSQVTMMFWYRQQPGQSLTLIATANQGSEATYESGFVIDKFPISRPNLTFSTLTVSNMSPEDSSIYLCSVVDPTKNTEAFFGQGTRLTVV.

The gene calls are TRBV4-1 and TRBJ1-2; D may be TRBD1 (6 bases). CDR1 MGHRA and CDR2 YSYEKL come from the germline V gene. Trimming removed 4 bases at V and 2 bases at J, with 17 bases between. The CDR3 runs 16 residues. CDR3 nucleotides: TGCGCCAGCAGCCCCATGGGGGGGGCGGCAAACTATGGCTACACCTTC. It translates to CASSPMGGAANYGYTF.

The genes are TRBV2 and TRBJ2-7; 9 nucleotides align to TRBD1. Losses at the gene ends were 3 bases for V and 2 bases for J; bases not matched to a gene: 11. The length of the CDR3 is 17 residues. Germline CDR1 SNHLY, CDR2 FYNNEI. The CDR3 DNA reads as TGTGCCAGCAGTGAGGGGGCAGGGGGACAGGGCGCCTACGAGCAGTACTTC. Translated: CASSEGAGGQGAYEQYF.

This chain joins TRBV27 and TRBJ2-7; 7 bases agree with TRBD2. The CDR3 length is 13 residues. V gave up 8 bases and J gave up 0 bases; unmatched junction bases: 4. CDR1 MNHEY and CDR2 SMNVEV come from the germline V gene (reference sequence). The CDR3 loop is CASRRGGSYEQYF. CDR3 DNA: TGTGCCAGCCGGCGCGGGGGCTCCTACGAGCAGTACTTC.

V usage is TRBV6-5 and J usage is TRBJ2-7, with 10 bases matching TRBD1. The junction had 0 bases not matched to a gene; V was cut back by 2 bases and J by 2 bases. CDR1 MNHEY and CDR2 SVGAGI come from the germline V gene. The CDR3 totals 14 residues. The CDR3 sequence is CASSYGQGAYEQYF. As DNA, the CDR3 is TGTGCCAGCAGTTACGGACAGGGGGCCTACGAGCAGTACTTC.

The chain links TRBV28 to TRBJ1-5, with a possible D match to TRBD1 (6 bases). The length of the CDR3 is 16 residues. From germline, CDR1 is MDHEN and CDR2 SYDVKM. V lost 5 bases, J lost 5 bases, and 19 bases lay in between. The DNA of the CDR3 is TGTGCCAGCAGTCCCTTTACTCAGGGGCGCGATCAGCCCCAGCATTTT. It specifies CASSPFTQGRDQPQHF.

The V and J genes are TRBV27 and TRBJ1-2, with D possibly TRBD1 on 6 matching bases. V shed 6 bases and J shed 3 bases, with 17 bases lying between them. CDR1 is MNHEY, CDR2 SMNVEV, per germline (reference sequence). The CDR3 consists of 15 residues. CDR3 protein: CASSSIIQGHYGYTF. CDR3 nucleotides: TGTGCCAGCAGCTCTATTATTCAGGGGCACTATGGCTACACCTTC.

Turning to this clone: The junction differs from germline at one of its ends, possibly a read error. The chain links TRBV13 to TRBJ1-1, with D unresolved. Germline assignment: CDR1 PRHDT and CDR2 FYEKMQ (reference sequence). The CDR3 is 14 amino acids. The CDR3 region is CASSLGRRAPEAFF. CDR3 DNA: TGTGCCAGCAGCCTAGGGAGGAGGGCCCCTGAAGCTTTCTTT.

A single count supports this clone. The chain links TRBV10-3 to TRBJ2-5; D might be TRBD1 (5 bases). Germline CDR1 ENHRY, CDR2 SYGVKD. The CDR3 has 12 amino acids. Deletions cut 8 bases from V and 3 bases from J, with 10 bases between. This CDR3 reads CAIGAAKETQYF. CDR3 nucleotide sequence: TGTGCCATCGGGGCAGCAAAAGAGACCCAGTACTTC.